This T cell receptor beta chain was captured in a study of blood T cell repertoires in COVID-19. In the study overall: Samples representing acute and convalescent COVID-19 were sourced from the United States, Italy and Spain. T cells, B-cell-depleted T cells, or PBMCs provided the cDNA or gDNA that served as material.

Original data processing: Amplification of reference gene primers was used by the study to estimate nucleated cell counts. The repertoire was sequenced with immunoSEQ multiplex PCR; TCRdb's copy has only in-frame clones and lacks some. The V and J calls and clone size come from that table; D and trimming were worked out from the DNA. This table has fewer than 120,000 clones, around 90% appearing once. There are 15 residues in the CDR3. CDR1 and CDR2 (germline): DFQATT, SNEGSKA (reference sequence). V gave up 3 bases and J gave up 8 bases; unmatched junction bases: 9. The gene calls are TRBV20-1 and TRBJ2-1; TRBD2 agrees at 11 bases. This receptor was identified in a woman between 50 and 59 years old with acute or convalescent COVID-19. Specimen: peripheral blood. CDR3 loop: CSASLTGLAVDEQFF. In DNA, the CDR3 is TGCAGTGCTAGTTTGACGGGACTAGCGGTCGATGAGCAGTTCTTC.